This is a list of T cell receptor beta chains from one sample in a study of T cells after yellow fever vaccination. TCRdb analysed the 5' RACE reads with MiXCR anew, one entry per CDR3 protein. In the table there are about 350,000 distinct CDR3 sequences, approximately 8% of which are singletons. This sample comprised PBMCs, obtained 35 to 50 days after the first yellow fever vaccination. The source of these receptors is a young man who received the YFV17D yellow fever vaccine. Both conserved end residues are part of each CDR3. The D gene is left open where the match is weak. Clone size, where shown, is once, few, many, or a class for clones that have expanded.

v_gene: TRBV7-2; len: 14; abundance: many; j_gene: TRBJ1-5; d_gene: TRBD1; CDR3aa: CASSLGQGEQPQHF; CDR3nt: TGTGCCAGCAGCTTAGGACAGGGGGAACAGCCCCAGCATTTT
v_gene: TRBV15; len: 13; abundance: -; j_gene: TRBJ1-1; d_gene: -; CDR3aa: CATSSRPGTSAFF; CDR3nt: TGTGCCACCAGCAGTCGCCCCGGGACCTCCGCTTTCTTT
v_gene: TRBV4-3; len: 17; abundance: -; j_gene: TRBJ2-3; d_gene: -; CDR3aa: CASSQSLAAGNTDTQYF; CDR3nt: TGCGCCAGCAGCCAGTCGCTGGCGGCGGGGAACACAGATACGCAGTATTTT
v_gene: TRBV5-1; len: 16; abundance: many; j_gene: TRBJ1-5; d_gene: -; CDR3aa: CASSPDRWGGNQPQHF; CDR3nt: TGCGCCAGCAGCCCCGATAGGTGGGGAGGCAATCAGCCCCAGCATTTT
v_gene: TRBV3-1; len: 16; abundance: few; j_gene: TRBJ2-7; d_gene: -; CDR3aa: CASSRSRGGAQREQYF; CDR3nt: TGTGCCAGCAGCCGCTCGAGAGGGGGGGCGCAGAGAGAGCAGTACTTC
v_gene: TRBV20-1; len: 16; abundance: once; j_gene: TRBJ2-6; d_gene: -; CDR3aa: CSASLVSHSGANVLTF; CDR3nt: TGCAGTGCTAGTCTTGTATCACACTCTGGGGCCAACGTCCTGACTTTC
v_gene: TRBV9; len: 14; abundance: few; j_gene: TRBJ1-2; d_gene: -; CDR3aa: CASSPGGGGYGYTF; CDR3nt: TGTGCCAGCAGCCCAGGAGGAGGCGGCTATGGCTACACCTTC
v_gene: TRBV5-1; len: 14; abundance: -; j_gene: TRBJ2-7; d_gene: TRBD1; CDR3aa: CASYPGTGSYEQYF; CDR3nt: TGCGCCAGTTATCCCGGGACAGGGTCCTACGAGCAGTACTTC
v_gene: TRBV7-9; len: 12; abundance: few; j_gene: TRBJ2-1; d_gene: -; CDR3aa: CASSLYINEQFF; CDR3nt: TGTGCCAGCAGCTTATACATCAATGAGCAGTTCTTC
v_gene: TRBV5-6; len: 16; abundance: -; j_gene: TRBJ2-3; d_gene: -; CDR3aa: CASSEGPGTSTDTQYF; CDR3nt: TGTGCCAGCAGCGAAGGCCCCGGGACTAGCACAGATACGCAGTATTTT
v_gene: TRBV6-5; len: 17; abundance: -; j_gene: TRBJ2-3; d_gene: -; CDR3aa: CASSYSNGGEGADTQYF; CDR3nt: TGTGCCAGCAGTTACTCGAATGGCGGGGAGGGGGCAGATACGCAGTATTTT
v_gene: TRBV12-3/TRBV12-4; len: 15; abundance: many; j_gene: TRBJ1-1; d_gene: -; CDR3aa: CASSFPHAGDTEAFF; CDR3nt: TGTGCCAGCAGTTTCCCCCACGCGGGGGATACTGAAGCTTTCTTT
v_gene: TRBV5-1; len: 16; abundance: few; j_gene: TRBJ2-1; d_gene: TRBD2; CDR3aa: CASSAWAGESYNEQFF; CDR3nt: TGCGCCAGCAGCGCTTGGGCGGGGGAGTCCTACAATGAGCAGTTCTTC
v_gene: TRBV7-9; len: 14; abundance: -; j_gene: TRBJ2-5; d_gene: TRBD1; CDR3aa: CASSGDRVEETQYF; CDR3nt: TGTGCCAGCAGCGGGGACAGGGTCGAAGAGACCCAGTACTTC
v_gene: TRBV9; len: 14; abundance: few; j_gene: TRBJ2-1; d_gene: -; CDR3aa: CASSVSPTNNEQFF; CDR3nt: TGTGCCAGCAGCGTTTCCCCCACCAACAATGAGCAGTTCTTC
v_gene: TRBV5-5; len: 14; abundance: -; j_gene: TRBJ1-5; d_gene: -; CDR3aa: CASSPALGNQPQHF; CDR3nt: TGTGCCAGCAGCCCCGCCCTGGGCAATCAGCCCCAGCATTTT
v_gene: TRBV4-2; len: 15; abundance: few; j_gene: TRBJ2-7; d_gene: -; CDR3aa: CASSQKGGTGGEQYF; CDR3nt: TGTGCCAGCAGCCAGAAGGGGGGGACTGGGGGCGAGCAGTACTTC